This TCR beta chain is from a study of cytomegalovirus exposure and HLA in healthy donors. This table comes from immunoSEQ multiplex PCR, and its TCRdb copy is limited to in-frame clones, with some not included. Found here are roughly 330,000 clones, roughly 87% of them singletons; the top ten hold roughly 1.1%. Study-level points and caveats: First-cohort TCR clusters were later found to tend to co-occur in the 90 to 150 validation repertoires. In vitro experiments confirmed that a few CMV-associated chains were specific for CMV antigens.

Per the germline V gene, CDR1 is SEHNR and CDR2 is FQNEAQ (reference sequence). Trimming cost V 8 bases and J 1 base; bases outside gene matches: 6. This CDR3 region has 15 residues. Notes on this clone: Its target is unknown.

The chain links TRBV7-9 to TRBJ2-7, with 12 bases lining up with TRBD1. Sequencing was done on a sample of PBMCs. The sequence was collected from a woman in her twenties or thirties in good health and CMV-seropositive. CDR3 nucleotide sequence: TGTGCCAGCCAAAGGGGACAGGGGGCTTCCTACGAGCAGTACTTC. This encodes CASQRGQGASYEQYF.